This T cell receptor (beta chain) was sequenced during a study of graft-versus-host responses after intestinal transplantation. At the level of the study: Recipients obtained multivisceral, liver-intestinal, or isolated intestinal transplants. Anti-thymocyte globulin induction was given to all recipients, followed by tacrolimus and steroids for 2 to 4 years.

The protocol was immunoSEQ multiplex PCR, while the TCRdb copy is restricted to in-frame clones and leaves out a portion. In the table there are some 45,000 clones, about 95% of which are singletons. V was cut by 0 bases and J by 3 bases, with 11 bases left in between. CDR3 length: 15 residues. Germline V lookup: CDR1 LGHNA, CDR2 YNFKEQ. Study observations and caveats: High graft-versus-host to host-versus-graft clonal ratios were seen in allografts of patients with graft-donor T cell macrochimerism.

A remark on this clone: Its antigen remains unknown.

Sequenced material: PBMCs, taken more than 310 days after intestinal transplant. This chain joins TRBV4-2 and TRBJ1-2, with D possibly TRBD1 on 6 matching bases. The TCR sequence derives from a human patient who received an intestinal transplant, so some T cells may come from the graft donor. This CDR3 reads CASSQDAQGDYGYTF. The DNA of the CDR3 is TGTGCCAGCAGCCAAGATGCACAGGGAGACTATGGCTACACCTTC.